The 4 T cell receptor beta chains presented below share a single source sample, sequenced in a study of identifying expanded T cells in peripheral blood. Clones were sequenced by immunoSEQ multiplex PCR, and TCRdb holds only the in-frame ones, with some missing. The sample holds 100,000 or so clones, 87% seen once. Material: blood. Receptor source: a person aged 18-69 years in good health.

The chain carries TRBV7-8 and TRBJ2-1, with D perhaps TRBD2 (7 bases). Germline CDR1 is SGHVS and CDR2 is FQNEAQ. The ends were cut back, 3 bases at V and 0 bases at J, with 9 bases in the middle. There are 15 residues in the CDR3. This CDR3 is CASSFRGASYNEQFF. The CDR3, as DNA: TGTGCCAGCAGCTTCCGGGGGGCCTCCTACAATGAGCAGTTCTTC.

The V gene is TRBV30, the J gene TRBJ2-5, with a tentative D call TRBD1 (6 bases). The CDR3 extends over 14 amino acids. Trimming took 0 bases from V and 4 from J, leaving 12 bases between them. Germline loops: CDR1 GTSNPN, CDR2 SVGIG (reference sequence). The CDR3 DNA is TGTGCCTGGAGTGTACGTACAGGGACAGAGACCCAGTACTTC. Its protein is CAWSVRTGTETQYF.

CDR3 loop: CASNPNPQGTGELFF. CDR3 nucleotide sequence: TGTGCCAGCAACCCGAACCCACAGGGTACCGGGGAGCTGTTTTTT. The chain carries TRBV2 and TRBJ2-2; D perhaps matches TRBD1 (6 bases). The V end was cut by 7 bases, the J end by 5 bases, with 17 bases between. Per the germline V gene, CDR1 is SNHLY and CDR2 is FYNNEI. This CDR3 contains 15 residues. The whole variable domain, remainder taken from reference TRBV2 and TRBJ2-2, is EPEVTQTPSHQVTQMGQEVILRCVPISNHLYFYWYRQILGQKVEFLVSFYNNEISEKSEIFDDQFSVERPDGSNFTLKIRSTKLEDSAMYFCASNPNPQGTGELFFGEGSRLTVL.

Worth noting for this clone: This may be a read error: a much more frequent sequence differs by one nucleotide. This CDR3 is also generated by other DNA sequences in the sample. The chain is built from TRBV30 and TRBJ2-7; possibly TRBD2 for D (5 bases). Looked up from germline, CDR1 is GTSNPN and CDR2 is SVGIG (reference sequence). V was trimmed by 4 bases and J by 3 bases, leaving 16 bases between them. This CDR3 is 14 amino acids long. The CDR3 nucleotides read TGTGCCTGGAACACCGAAGAGGGAAACTACGAGCAGTACTTC. Translating it yields CAWNTEEGNYEQYF. The variable domain in full, with the rest retrieved from reference TRBV30 and TRBJ2-7, is SQTIHQWPATLVQPVGSPLSLECTVEGTSNPNLYWYRQAAGRGLQLLFYSVGIGQISSEVPQNLSASRPQDRQFILSSKKLLLSDSGFYLCAWNTEEGNYEQYFGPGTRLTVT.